These 20 T cell receptor beta chains were all obtained from the same sample, sequenced in a study of blood T cell repertoires in COVID-19. This table comes from immunoSEQ multiplex PCR, and its TCRdb copy is limited to in-frame clones, with some not included. In the table there are around 20,000 clones, 70% to 90% of which are singletons. Sequencing was carried out using peripheral blood. The source is a human donor with active COVID-19. The donor label of this sample is uncertain.

This clone was counted between two and nine times. The chain employs TRBV28 and TRBJ2-7; D is perhaps TRBD2 (6 bases). The CDR3 has 12 amino acids. Germline V lookup: CDR1 MDHEN, CDR2 SYDVKM. V was cut by 2 bases and J by 6 bases, with 8 bases left in between. Here the CDR3 reads CASSLRRGEQYF. The CDR3 coding sequence is TGTGCCAGCAGTTTAAGGCGGGGCGAGCAGTACTTC.

This rearrangement joins TRBV28 to TRBJ2-7; TRBD1 matches at 7 bases. The ends lost 6 bases at V and 2 bases at J; junction bases unmatched: 7. The germline gives CDR1 MDHEN, CDR2 SYDVKM. The CDR3 sequence is 14 residues long. Here the CDR3 reads CASRPTGRTYEQYF. The CDR3 DNA reads as TGTGCCAGCAGACCGACAGGGCGGACCTACGAGCAGTACTTC.

V and J are TRBV5-6 and TRBJ2-7; 8 positions agree with TRBD2. J lost 3 bases, V lost 3 bases, and 5 bases had no gene match. Germline V gene sequence: CDR1 SGHDT, CDR2 YYEEEE. The CDR3 runs 14 residues. CDR3 nucleotides: TGTGCCAGCAGCTGGTCGGGACTAGGCTACGAGCAGTACTTC. It codes for CASSWSGLGYEQYF.

This clone occurred once. This chain joins TRBV4-1 and TRBJ2-1, with D perhaps TRBD2 (6 bases). V was trimmed by 0 bases and J by 2 bases, leaving 11 bases between them. The CDR3 sequence is 16 residues long. Germline CDR1 reads MGHRA; CDR2 reads YSYEKL. The CDR3 DNA follows: TGCGCCAGCAGCCAAGACGGGGGTGTACCCTACAATGAGCAGTTCTTC. Translating it yields CASSQDGGVPYNEQFF.

The V gene is TRBV14, the J gene TRBJ2-5, with 11 bases matching TRBD2. This CDR3 is built from 14 residues. Germline CDR1 SGHDN, CDR2 FVKESK. V lost 4 bases and J lost 5; bases outside the gene matches: 3. The CDR3 protein is CASSRGLAAETQYF. The CDR3, as DNA: TGTGCCAGCAGCCGGGGACTAGCGGCGGAGACCCAGTACTTC.

This clone was counted between two and nine times. V and J are TRBV13 and TRBJ1-5, with TRBD1 as a possible D gene (5 bases). CDR1 and CDR2 (germline): PRHDT, FYEKMQ (reference sequence). Trimming pared 2 bases from V and 2 bases from J, leaving 7 bases between. The CDR3 totals 14 residues. The CDR3, as DNA: TGTGCCAGCAGCTTACAGGGTCGCAATCAGCCCCAGCATTTT. Translation gives CASSLQGRNQPQHF.

The V gene is TRBV30, the J gene TRBJ2-1, with D possibly TRBD2 on 5 matching bases. V gave up 8 bases and J gave up 8 bases, with 13 bases separating them. The CDR3 is 11 residues long. Germline CDR1 and CDR2: GTSNPN and SVGIG (reference sequence). CDR3 bases: TGTGCCCGAAGGGAGATCGATGAGCAGTTCTTC. Translation gives CARREIDEQFF.

The CDR3 DNA is TGCAGCGTTGTTCGGACAGGGCGGGAAGCTTTCTTT. This gives the protein CSVVRTGREAFF. The chain recombines TRBV29-1 with TRBJ1-1; 8 bases agree with TRBD1. CDR3 length equals 12 residues. CDR1 and CDR2 from the germline V gene are SQVTM and ANQGSEA. After removal of 4 bases from V and 8 bases from J, the junction contained 6 bases not matched to a gene.

V is TRBV7-9 and J is TRBJ2-7; 7 bases align to TRBD2. The ends lost 5 bases at V and 5 bases at J; junction bases unmatched: 3. Germline V gene sequence: CDR1 SEHNR, CDR2 FQNEAQ (reference sequence). The CDR3 is made up of 12 amino acids. CDR3 coding DNA: TGTGCCAGCAGCGCCCGGGGGGACGAGCAGTACTTC. Translated, it gives CASSARGDEQYF.

V usage is TRBV27 and J usage is TRBJ2-1; no firm D call. The CDR3 covers 15 residues. Trimming shortened V by 2 bases and J by 6 bases, and 14 bases separated the two germline ends. CDR1 is MNHEY, CDR2 SMNVEV, per germline (reference sequence). For the CDR3, the DNA is TGTGCCAGCAGTTTACGGCTAGTTTACGTCAATGAGCAGTTCTTC. It translates to CASSLRLVYVNEQFF.

This clone was seen only a few times. V gene TRBV11-2 combines with J gene TRBJ1-1; no clear D. V was clipped by 3 bases and J by 1 base, with 6 bases between them. The length of the CDR3 is 13 residues. Germline-derived CDR1 and CDR2 are SGHAT and FQNNGV. CDR3 sequence (DNA): TGTGCCAGCAGCTTGTGGCAGAACACTGAAGCTTTCTTT. Translation gives CASSLWQNTEAFF.

CDR3 sequence reads: CASSFGQGEETQYF. CDR3 DNA sequence: TGTGCCAGCAGTTTTGGACAGGGTGAAGAGACCCAGTACTTC. The chain employs TRBV28 and TRBJ2-5; TRBD1 matches at 8 bases. Germline CDR1 reads MDHEN; CDR2 reads SYDVKM. Trimming cost V 3 bases and J 3 bases; bases outside gene matches: 3. This CDR3 region has 14 residues.

The chain has TRBV15 and TRBJ2-4; 7 bases map to TRBD1. From germline, CDR1 is LNHNV and CDR2 YYDKDF (reference sequence). The CDR3 spans 16 residues. V lost 3 bases and J lost 7; bases outside the gene matches: 12. This chain's CDR3 is CATSSQAQGFHNIQYF. The CDR3 DNA is TGTGCCACCAGCAGCCAAGCACAGGGGTTTCATAACATTCAGTACTTC.

Only one count was recorded for this clone. The chain joins TRBV13 to TRBJ2-5; TRBD1 matches at 9 bases. This CDR3 spans 14 amino acids. Germline CDR1 PRHDT, CDR2 FYEKMQ (reference sequence). With V trimmed by 1 base and J by 4 bases, 1 base remained unmatched. The CDR3 reads CASSLATGGETQYF. CDR3 bases: TGTGCCAGCAGCTTAGCGACAGGGGGAGAGACCCAGTACTTC.

J is TRBJ2-7 and V is TRBV6-5, with 9 bases fitting TRBD1. The CDR3 has 15 residues. CDR1 and CDR2 from the germline V gene are MNHEY and SVGAGI. The ends lost 0 bases at V and 7 bases at J; junction bases unmatched: 7. CDR3 sequence (DNA): TGTGCCAGCAGTTACTCAGGGACAGGGAATTGGGAGCAGTACTTC. It translates to CASSYSGTGNWEQYF.

The chain joins TRBV12-5 to TRBJ1-4; D perhaps matches TRBD1 (5 bases). The CDR3 length is 14 residues. Trimming left V 6 bases short and J 5 bases short, with 13 bases between. Per the germline V gene, CDR1 is LGHNT and CDR2 is FRNRAP. The chain's CDR3 is CASGSGYRNEKLFF. For the CDR3, the DNA is TGTGCTAGTGGGTCAGGATACAGGAATGAAAAACTGTTTTTT.

The chain employs TRBV5-6 and TRBJ1-1; tentative D call: TRBD1 (5 bases). V lost 3 bases and J lost 0, with 9 bases in between. Germline V gene lookup returns CDR1 SGHDT and CDR2 YYEEEE. This CDR3 is built from 14 residues. DNA of the CDR3: TGTGCCAGCAGCTCCAGACAGCTGAACACTGAAGCTTTCTTT. Amino acids: CASSSRQLNTEAFF.

The chain couples TRBV15 to TRBJ2-1; D is perhaps TRBD2 (6 bases). The CDR3 covers 15 residues. V lost 3 bases and J 12 bases, leaving 21 bases between the germline ends. CDR1 and CDR2 (germline): LNHNV, YYDKDF (reference sequence). This CDR3 reads CATSRIGTGGIGQFF. The CDR3, as DNA: TGTGCCACCAGCAGGATAGGGACTGGGGGAATAGGGCAGTTCTTC.

The chain combines TRBV7-2 with TRBJ2-3; 7 positions agree with TRBD2. The V segment lost 3 bases and the J segment 5 bases; nucleotides outside the gene matches: 2. The CDR3 totals 13 residues. The germline gives CDR1 SGHTA, CDR2 FQGNSA. Here the CDR3 DNA reads TGTGCCAGCAGCTTGGCTAGCGGAGATACGCAGTATTTT. Residues: CASSLASGDTQYF.

The chain carries TRBV18 and TRBJ2-7, with TRBD1 identical over 10 bases. The V segment lost 0 bases and the J segment 4 bases; nucleotides outside the gene matches: 3. Per the germline V gene, CDR1 is KGHSH and CDR2 is LQKENI. CDR3 size: 15 residues. CDR3 bases: TGTGCCAGCTCACCACCGGGACAGGGGTCTTACGAGCAGTACTTC. Translation: CASSPPGQGSYEQYF.